The sequence of this T cell receptor (beta chain) was determined in a study of HIV-infected patients and healthy controls. cDNA was made from roughly 470 ng RNA using alpha and beta constant primers. Separate chain-specific third strand synthesis with multiplexing indices produced the alpha and beta libraries. A 12-nucleotide barcode per molecule came from two concatenated random hexamers added pre-amplification. TCRdb called the 5' RACE reads again in MiXCR, with one record for every CDR3 protein. The top ten hold 20% to 25% of the sample, which has approximately 7,600 distinct CDR3 sequences, about a tenth seen once. No cell fractionation was done, so the repertoire covers all unsorted peripheral blood T cells. The RNA source was a roughly 2.5 ml peripheral blood draw. This clonotype showed up many times. This TCR derives from an adult with HIV infection. The specimen comprised blood, sampled before antiretroviral therapy.

CDR3 nucleotides: TGTGCCAGCAGTATTAGGGTAATGGGTAATTCACCCCTCCACTTT. Its protein product is CASSIRVMGNSPLHF. The chain carries TRBV28 and TRBJ1-6, with D unresolved. V was shortened by 5 bases and J by 6 bases, with 14 bases between the two germline ends. CDR3 length: 15 residues. Germline assignment: CDR1 MDHEN and CDR2 SYDVKM.